The 24 T cell receptor beta chains reported below all come from one sample, sequenced in a study of cytomegalovirus exposure and HLA in healthy donors. The PCR contained 60 Vbeta and 13 Jbeta primers. Some clones are missing from TCRdb's copy, which holds only in-frame ones; the method was immunoSEQ multiplex PCR. The sample has 200,000 to 250,000 clones, around three quarters seen once. Sequencing input: PBMCs. The receptors derive from a man aged 35-49 years in good health and CMV-seronegative.

This chain uses TRBV2 with TRBJ1-1, with D perhaps TRBD1 (5 bases). Trimming left V 7 bases short and J 5 bases short, with 17 bases between. This CDR3 spans 14 amino acids. The germline V gene encodes CDR1 SNHLY and CDR2 FYNNEI. The CDR3 nucleotides read TGTGCCAGCACCCCCGGGACCGGAGGGACTGAAGCTTTCTTT. This sequence encodes CASTPGTGGTEAFF.

This chain connects TRBV6-1 to TRBJ1-4; the D gene is possibly TRBD1 (6 bases). Germline CDR1 MNHNS, CDR2 SASEGT. Trimming stripped 6 bases from V and 4 bases from J, with 6 bases between. The CDR3 extends over 12 amino acids. The CDR3 bases are TGTGCCAGCAGACAGGGTAATGAAAAACTGTTTTTT. Translation: CASRQGNEKLFF.

CDR3 region: CASSQAGTTYYEQYF. As DNA, the CDR3 is TGTGCCAGCAGTCAAGCAGGGACTACTTACTACGAGCAGTACTTC. The chain couples TRBV7-2 to TRBJ2-7; TRBD2 matches at 7 bases. After removal of 6 bases from V and 3 bases from J, the junction contained 11 bases not matched to a gene. There are 15 residues in the CDR3. CDR1 is SGHTA, CDR2 FQGNSA, per germline.

The rearrangement uses TRBV5-1 and TRBJ2-1; D possibly corresponds to TRBD1 (6 bases). This CDR3 contains 13 residues. From germline, CDR1 is SGHRS and CDR2 YFSETQ. Trimming took off 7 bases at V and 6 bases at J, with 14 bases between the two ends. The chain's CDR3 is CASGLGTLNEQFF. In nucleotides, the CDR3 is TGCGCCAGCGGACTCGGGACACTCAATGAGCAGTTCTTC.

This clone has just one count. J is TRBJ1-1 and V is TRBV30, with TRBD1 matching over 8 bases. V lost 0 bases, J lost 5 bases, and 8 bases stayed unmatched. The CDR3 covers 15 residues. Germline V gene data show CDR1 as GTSNPN and CDR2 as SVGIG (reference sequence). The CDR3 here is CAWSVRQGMGTEAFF. The CDR3 DNA sequence: TGTGCCTGGAGTGTACGACAGGGGATGGGGACTGAAGCTTTCTTT.

The chain employs TRBV10-2 and TRBJ1-1; 7 positions match TRBD1. Germline V gene data show CDR1 as WSHSY and CDR2 as SAAADI. With 7 bases clipped from V and 5 bases from J, the junction kept 10 bases outside the gene matches. This CDR3 has 14 amino acids. This chain's CDR3 is CASKGDRDRTEAFF. The DNA of the CDR3 is TGCGCCAGCAAGGGAGACAGGGATAGGACTGAAGCTTTCTTT.

V and J are TRBV4-1 and TRBJ2-1; 11 positions match TRBD2. The J segment lost 9 bases and the V segment lost 2 bases, leaving 6 bases of the junction unmatched. The CDR3 runs 15 residues. Germline V gene sequence: CDR1 MGHRA, CDR2 YSYEKL. CDR3 nucleotides: TGCGCCAGCAGCCAATCGGGACTAGCGGAACCTGAGCAGTTCTTC. This codes for CASSQSGLAEPEQFF.

Notes on this clone: One end of the junction is discordant with germline, which a read error may explain. V and J are TRBV7-9 and TRBJ1-1; TRBD1 might be the D (5 bases). CDR3 length: 16 amino acids. Per germline, CDR1 SEHNR and CDR2 FQNEAQ (reference sequence). The DNA for the CDR3 is TGTTCCAGCACCCCCCCGGGGGGGGTTCGGAACACTGAAGCTTTCTTT. It encodes CSSTPPGGVRNTEAFF.

This rearrangement joins TRBV27 to TRBJ2-3; 8 nucleotides match TRBD1. Germline lookup yields CDR1 MNHEY and CDR2 SMNVEV (reference sequence). J gave up 5 bases and V 6 bases, and 7 bases lay outside the gene matches. CDR3 size: 14 residues. The chain's CDR3 is CASRLQGAGDTQYF. The CDR3, as DNA: TGTGCCAGCAGACTTCAGGGGGCGGGAGATACGCAGTATTTT.

The chain couples TRBV7-3 to TRBJ2-1; 8 nucleotides match TRBD1. The CDR3 is made up of 14 amino acids. The V gene end was trimmed by 5 bases and the J gene end by 3 bases; junction bases not matched to a gene: 3. Germline-derived CDR1 and CDR2 are SGHTA and FQGTGA. CDR3: CASSPGTGYNEQFF. The CDR3 nucleotides are TGTGCCAGCAGCCCCGGGACAGGCTACAATGAGCAGTTCTTC.

The chain links TRBV7-9 to TRBJ1-4, with D possibly being TRBD1 (6 bases). Trimming pared 5 bases from V and 6 bases from J, leaving 13 bases between. The germline V gene has CDR1 SEHNR and CDR2 FQNEAQ (reference sequence). CDR3 length: 14 amino acids. The chain's CDR3 is CASSLTGFYEKLFF. The DNA for the CDR3 is TGTGCCAGCAGCCTGACAGGATTCTATGAAAAACTGTTTTTT.

This clone was found once. CDR3 residues: CASSSQGKGNEQYF. CDR3 coding DNA: TGTGCCAGCAGCTCTCAGGGGAAGGGTAACGAGCAGTACTTC. The gene calls are TRBV7-9 and TRBJ2-7; weak D call: TRBD1 (6 bases). The CDR3 spans 14 residues. The germline V gene has CDR1 SEHNR and CDR2 FQNEAQ (reference sequence). V lost 4 bases to trimming and J lost 5 bases, with 15 bases between them.

The rearrangement uses TRBV6-5 and TRBJ2-7; 8 positions agree with TRBD2. The trim removed 6 bases at V and 4 bases at J, leaving 11 bases unmatched. The CDR3 is 15 amino acids. From germline, CDR1 is MNHEY and CDR2 SVGAGI. The CDR3 DNA sequence: TGTGCCAGCAGCCTGTCCCGGGGGGGGCAGTACGAGCAGTACTTC. Encoded protein: CASSLSRGGQYEQYF.

The gene calls are TRBV10-2 and TRBJ2-1; 8 nucleotides line up with TRBD2. V was clipped by 5 bases and J by 5 bases; unmatched bases: 5. The CDR3 loop spans 14 amino acids. Germline V gene data show CDR1 as WSHSY and CDR2 as SAAADI. The CDR3 DNA reads TGCGCCAGCAGTTCCAGCGGGAGACACAATGAGCAGTTCTTC. Protein sequence: CASSSSGRHNEQFF.

The chain couples TRBV5-1 to TRBJ1-1; D uncertain. Trimming stripped 0 bases from V and 7 bases from J, with 10 bases between. This CDR3 region has 13 residues. Germline V lookup: CDR1 SGHRS, CDR2 YFSETQ. As DNA, the CDR3 is TGCGCCAGCAGCTTGGCCGAGGGTAGTGAAGCTTTCTTT. Translating gives CASSLAEGSEAFF.

The chain joins TRBV11-2 to TRBJ2-5, with TRBD2 matching over 10 bases. Gene TRBJ2-7 matches the end of the DNA better, so the J call may be wrong. CDR1 is SGHAT and CDR2 is FQNNGV in the germline V gene. The CDR3 spans 16 residues. CDR3 loop: CASSLDSGRRFNEQYF. The CDR3 nucleotides are TGTGCCAGCAGCTTAGATAGCGGGAGGAGGTTCAACGAGCAGTACTTC.

The chain couples TRBV27 to TRBJ2-1; 7 bases map to TRBD1. The V segment lost 6 bases and the J segment 2 bases; nucleotides outside the gene matches: 7. The CDR3 covers 15 residues. The germline CDR1 and CDR2 sequences are MNHEY and SMNVEV (reference sequence). This chain's CDR3 is CASRRQGLTYNEQFF. In nucleotides, the CDR3 is TGTGCCAGCAGAAGACAGGGTTTGACCTACAATGAGCAGTTCTTC.

V and J are TRBV12-5 and TRBJ2-2; TRBD2 is a possible D gene (7 bases). This CDR3 comprises 16 residues. Between the trimmed V and J ends, which lost 1 base and 3 bases, there was a span of 12 bases. Germline V gene sequence: CDR1 LGHNT, CDR2 FRNRAP. The chain's CDR3 is CASGLDRGGYTGELFF. CDR3 nucleotide sequence: TGTGCTAGTGGTTTGGATAGGGGGGGGTACACCGGGGAGCTGTTTTTT.

CDR3 in amino acids: CASSPPGRTGGFGELFF. CDR3 in DNA: TGCGCCAGCAGCCCCCCCGGGAGGACAGGGGGCTTCGGGGAGCTGTTTTTT. The chain combines TRBV4-1 with TRBJ2-2; TRBD1 agrees at 11 bases. The CDR3 is 17 amino acids. With 4 bases clipped from V and 7 bases from J, the junction kept 11 bases outside the gene matches. CDR1 and CDR2 (germline): MGHRA, YSYEKL.

This chain connects TRBV27 to TRBJ1-3; D is unresolved. V was shortened by 8 bases and J by 0 bases, with 8 bases between the two germline ends. CDR1 is MNHEY, CDR2 SMNVEV, per germline (reference sequence). This CDR3 contains 13 residues. The chain's CDR3 is CASRPGSGNTIYF. CDR3 nucleotides: TGTGCCAGCCGACCAGGCTCTGGAAACACCATATATTTT.

CDR3 sequence: CASSLVTGAINEQYF. Here the CDR3 DNA reads TGCGCCAGCAGCTTGGTGACGGGAGCTATCAACGAGCAGTACTTC. The V gene is TRBV5-1, the J gene TRBJ2-7, with D possibly being TRBD2 (6 bases). Germline V CDR1 and CDR2: SGHRS, YFSETQ. This CDR3 comprises 15 residues. Trimming left V 0 bases short and J 5 bases short, with 15 bases between. Based on the CDR3 plus reference TRBV5-1 and TRBJ2-7, the full variable domain is KAGVTQTPRYLIKTRGQQVTLSCSPISGHRSVSWYQQTPGQGLQFLFEYFSETQRNKGNFPGRFSGRQFSNSRSEMNVSTLELGDSALYLCASSLVTGAINEQYFGPGTRLTVT.

This clone appeared once. V is TRBV5-1 and J is TRBJ2-2, with 8 bases aligning to TRBD2. Trimming at V came to 0 bases and at J to 5 bases, leaving 9 bases not matched to a gene. This CDR3 is 17 amino acids long. Germline CDR1 and CDR2: SGHRS and YFSETQ. The CDR3 reads CASSLDLSGSGTGELFF. The CDR3 bases are TGCGCCAGCAGCTTGGACTTGAGCGGGAGTGGAACCGGGGAGCTGTTTTTT. Based on the CDR3 plus reference TRBV5-1 and TRBJ2-2, the full variable domain is KAGVTQTPRYLIKTRGQQVTLSCSPISGHRSVSWYQQTPGQGLQFLFEYFSETQRNKGNFPGRFSGRQFSNSRSEMNVSTLELGDSALYLCASSLDLSGSGTGELFFGEGSRLTVL.

The gene calls are TRBV7-2 and TRBJ2-7; 12 bases line up with TRBD2. The CDR3 runs to 16 residues. Germline values: CDR1 SGHTA, CDR2 FQGNSA. The junction had 5 bases not matched to a gene; V was cut back by 5 bases and J by 0 bases. CDR3 DNA sequence: TGTGCCAGCAGCCCCGGACTAGCGGGGACCTCCTACGAGCAGTACTTC. Protein product: CASSPGLAGTSYEQYF.

CDR3 amino acids: CASSPRTTGGFYEQYF. CDR3 in DNA: TGTGCCAGCAGTCCCCGGACGACAGGGGGATTTTACGAGCAGTACTTC. The chain carries TRBV27 and TRBJ2-7; TRBD1 matches at 9 bases. The CDR3 has 16 residues. V dropped 5 bases and J dropped 4; count of bases not matched to a gene: 12. CDR1 is MNHEY, CDR2 SMNVEV, per germline (reference sequence).